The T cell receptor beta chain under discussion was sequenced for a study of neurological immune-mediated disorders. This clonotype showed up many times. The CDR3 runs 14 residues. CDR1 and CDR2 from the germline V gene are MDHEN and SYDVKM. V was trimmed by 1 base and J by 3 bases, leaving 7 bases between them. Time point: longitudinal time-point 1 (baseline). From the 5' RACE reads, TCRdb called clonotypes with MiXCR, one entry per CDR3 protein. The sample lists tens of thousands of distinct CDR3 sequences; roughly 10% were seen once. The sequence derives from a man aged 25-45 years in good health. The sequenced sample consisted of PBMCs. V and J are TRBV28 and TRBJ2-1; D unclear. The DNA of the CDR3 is TGTGCCAGCAGTTTATATTTGGGCTACAATGAGCAGTTCTTC. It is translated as CASSLYLGYNEQFF.